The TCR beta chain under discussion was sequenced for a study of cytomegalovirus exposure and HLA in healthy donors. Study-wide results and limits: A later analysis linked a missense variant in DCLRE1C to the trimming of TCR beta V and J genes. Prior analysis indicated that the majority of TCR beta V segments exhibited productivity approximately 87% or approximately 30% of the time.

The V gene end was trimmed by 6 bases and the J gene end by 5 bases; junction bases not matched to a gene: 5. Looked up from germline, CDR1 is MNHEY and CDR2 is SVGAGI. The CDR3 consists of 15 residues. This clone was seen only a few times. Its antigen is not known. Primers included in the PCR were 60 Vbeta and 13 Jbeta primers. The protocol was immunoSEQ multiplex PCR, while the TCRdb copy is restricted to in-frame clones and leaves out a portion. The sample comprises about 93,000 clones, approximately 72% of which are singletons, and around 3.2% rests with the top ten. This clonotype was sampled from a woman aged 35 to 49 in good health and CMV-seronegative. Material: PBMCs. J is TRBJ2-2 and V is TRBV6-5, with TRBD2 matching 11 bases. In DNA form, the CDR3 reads TGTGCCAGCAGCGTACTAGCGGGAGTTACCGGGGAGCTGTTTTTT. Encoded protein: CASSVLAGVTGELFF.